This T cell receptor (beta chain) comes out of a study of T cell responses to AZD1222 COVID-19 vaccine. Sequencing used immunoSEQ multiplex PCR; TCRdb keeps in-frame clones, though not all of them. The sample includes just under 150,000 clones, approximately 90% of them seen just once. With 3 bases clipped from V and 8 bases from J, the junction kept 3 bases outside the gene matches. The CDR3 covers 12 residues. CDR1 is SGHKS and CDR2 is YYEKEE in the germline V gene (reference sequence). Of note for this clone: Its matching antigen is unknown.

Overall study results and limits: Breadth and depth of Spike-specific TCRs rose after two AZD1222 doses. A reported finding is that nearly half of spike-specific TCRs target unmutated variant regions. Clonal diversity may have been underestimated, and the donors were mostly white British, with more females than males.

This receptor was taken from an adult who received the AZD1222 COVID-19 vaccine. V and J are TRBV5-5 and TRBJ1-1; 8 nucleotides line up with TRBD1. The input for sequencing was peripheral blood, taken 28 days after the second AZD1222 dose. The CDR3 here is CASSSWTGEAFF. CDR3 sequence (DNA): TGTGCCAGCAGCTCCTGGACAGGGGAAGCTTTCTTT.